Each of the 18 T cell receptor beta chains below was sequenced from the same sample in a study of graft-versus-host responses after intestinal transplantation. Measured with immunoSEQ multiplex PCR; TCRdb has only the in-frame clones, and not every one. The sample comprises about 92,000 clones, under 95% of which are singletons, and 5.5% to 7% rests with the top ten. The antigens of these receptors remain unknown. Here the sequenced sample was unstimulated CD8+ T cells sorted from spleen or lymph node cells, taken before intestinal transplant. Receptors were obtained from a human donor who received an intestinal transplant.

This chain joins TRBV7-2 and TRBJ2-1; 8 nucleotides match TRBD2. Per germline, CDR1 SGHTA and CDR2 FQGNSA. This CDR3 spans 18 amino acids. Trimming at V came to 3 bases and at J to 8 bases, leaving 18 bases not matched to a gene. The CDR3 sequence: CASSFEISGGALIDEQFF. The CDR3 DNA reads TGTGCCAGCAGCTTCGAGATCTCCGGGGGGGCCCTTATCGATGAGCAGTTCTTC.

There are a few counts of this clone. The chain couples TRBV6-1 to TRBJ2-7, with D unresolved. V was trimmed by 2 bases and J by 2 bases, leaving 10 bases between them. The length of the CDR3 is 14 residues. Per the germline V gene, CDR1 is MNHNS and CDR2 is SASEGT. The CDR3 DNA is TGTGCCAGCAGTGAAATACTCCCTACCTACGAGCAGTACTTC. This sequence encodes CASSEILPTYEQYF.

The chain links TRBV15 to TRBJ2-7; possibly TRBD2 for D (6 bases). The CDR3 spans 16 residues. From germline, CDR1 is LNHNV and CDR2 YYDKDF (reference sequence). Trimming pared 0 bases from V and 2 bases from J, leaving 14 bases between. In nucleotides, the CDR3 is TGTGCCACCAGCAGAGAAACGGGAGAGGGGACCTACGAGCAGTACTTC. Amino acid sequence: CATSRETGEGTYEQYF.

The chain carries TRBV9 and TRBJ2-1; no clear D gene. Trimming left V 0 bases short and J 1 base short, with 5 bases between. The CDR3 is 14 residues long. CDR1 and CDR2 (germline): SGDLS, YYNGEE. As DNA, the CDR3 is TGTGCCAGCAGCGTAGACTTATCCTACAATGAGCAGTTCTTC. Translation: CASSVDLSYNEQFF.

This clone occurred a few times. The chain couples TRBV10-1 to TRBJ1-2; D is uncertain. The CDR3 loop spans 13 amino acids. The V end lost 3 bases, the J end lost 1 base, and 6 bases lay between the germline ends. Germline assignment: CDR1 WNHNN and CDR2 SYGVQD (reference sequence). Here the CDR3 reads CASSDSVNYGYTF. In nucleotides, the CDR3 is TGCGCCAGCAGTGATAGCGTTAACTATGGCTACACCTTC.

This chain links TRBV29-1 with TRBJ2-7; TRBD1 aligns across 8 bases. V shed 7 bases, J shed 1 base, and the junction held 6 bases outside the gene matches. The CDR3 is 13 amino acids. The germline V gene has CDR1 SQVTM and CDR2 ANQGSEA. The CDR3 coding sequence is TGCAGCGGATCGACAGGGGTTTCCTACGAGCAGTACTTC. Amino acid sequence: CSGSTGVSYEQYF.

CDR3 sequence: CASSAPGQGLQETQYF. The CDR3 DNA is TGTGCCAGCAGCGCCCCGGGACAGGGACTTCAAGAGACCCAGTACTTC. The V gene is TRBV9, the J gene TRBJ2-5; 9 bases are shared with TRBD1. Losses at the gene ends were 3 bases for V and 2 bases for J; bases not matched to a gene: 8. The CDR3 spans 16 residues. Germline CDR1 and CDR2: SGDLS and YYNGEE.

The chain joins TRBV19 to TRBJ2-1; D uncertain. V shed 3 bases and J shed 3 bases, with 6 bases lying between them. The CDR3 has 13 amino acids. Germline CDR1 is LNHDA and CDR2 is SQIVND (reference sequence). CDR3 in amino acids: CASSMRLYNEQFF. In nucleotides, the CDR3 is TGTGCCAGTAGTATGAGACTCTACAATGAGCAGTTCTTC.

This chain links TRBV2 with TRBJ2-7; D is undetermined. V lost 2 bases and J 0 bases, leaving 11 bases between the germline ends. The CDR3 is 15 residues long. Germline values: CDR1 SNHLY, CDR2 FYNNEI. The CDR3 nucleotides read TGTGCCAGCAGTGAACCCTCACAGAGCTCCTACGAGCAGTACTTC. Its protein is CASSEPSQSSYEQYF.

This clone has at least ten counts. The J gene is TRBJ2-2, the V gene TRBV6-4; TRBD1 matches at 10 bases. CDR3 length equals 15 residues. V was clipped by 3 bases and J by 3 bases; unmatched bases: 1. Germline CDR1 MRHNA, CDR2 SNTAGT. This CDR3 reads CASSEGQGHTGELFF. CDR3 DNA sequence: TGTGCCAGCAGTGAGGGACAGGGGCACACCGGGGAGCTGTTTTTT.

V is TRBV6-6 and J is TRBJ1-4, with D possibly being TRBD1 (5 bases). The CDR3 is 15 amino acids. Germline V gene lookup returns CDR1 MNHNY and CDR2 SVGAGI (reference sequence). The V and J ends lost 10 bases and 8 bases respectively, with 23 bases between them. CDR3 residues: CATTDAGHPIEKLFF. CDR3 nucleotide sequence: TGTGCCACCACCGACGCAGGGCACCCTATCGAAAAACTGTTTTTT.

Concerning this clone itself: The CDR3 carries no conserved terminal phenylalanine or tryptophan, so it likely arises from a read error. V is TRBV6-6 and J is TRBJ1-2; D uncertain. CDR3 length equals 16 residues. With 0 bases removed from V and 3 bases from J, the gap between germline ends came to 14 bases. The germline CDR1 and CDR2 sequences are MNHNY and SVGAGI (reference sequence). The CDR3 protein is CASSYSKLGSHYGYTL. CDR3 bases: TGTGCCAGCAGTTACTCGAAGTTAGGCAGCCACTATGGCTACACCCTC.

The V gene is TRBV6-1, the J gene TRBJ1-5; tentative D call: TRBD1 (5 bases). Deletions cut 5 bases from V and 1 base from J, with 12 bases between. Germline loops: CDR1 MNHNS, CDR2 SASEGT. The CDR3 is made up of 15 amino acids. In nucleotides, the CDR3 is TGTGCCAGCAGTTCCCCGACAGTGAGCAATCAGCCCCAGCATTTT. It encodes CASSSPTVSNQPQHF.

The chain recombines TRBV2 with TRBJ2-1, with D hard to call. Germline V gene data show CDR1 as SNHLY and CDR2 as FYNNEI. Between the trimmed V and J ends, which lost 5 bases and 15 bases, there was a span of 14 bases. CDR3 size: 11 residues. CDR3 sequence (DNA): TGTGCCAGCAGTAAGACCTCAAGTGGGTTCTTC. Translation gives CASSKTSSGFF.

Written as DNA, the CDR3 is TGTGCCAGCAGCTTAGTACTAGCAGGATGGGCCTACGAGCAGTACTTC. Protein: CASSLVLAGWAYEQYF. This rearrangement joins TRBV7-9 to TRBJ2-7, with D possibly matching TRBD2 (6 bases). V was shortened by 1 base and J by 2 bases, with 15 bases between the two germline ends. The CDR3 totals 16 residues. Germline V CDR1 and CDR2: SEHNR, FQNEAQ (reference sequence).

The CDR3 reads CASSFLGTHEQETQYF. Here the CDR3 DNA reads TGTGCCAGCAGCTTCCTCGGGACCCACGAACAAGAGACCCAGTACTTC. V and J are TRBV7-9 and TRBJ2-5; D tentatively reads TRBD1 or TRBD2 (5 bases each). CDR1 is SEHNR and CDR2 is FQNEAQ in the germline V gene (reference sequence). This CDR3 spans 16 amino acids. Trimming took 3 bases from V and 2 from J, leaving 16 bases between them.

The rearrangement uses TRBV5-6 and TRBJ1-5, with D perhaps TRBD1 (6 bases). V shed 2 bases and J shed 0 bases, with 18 bases lying between them. The CDR3 extends over 18 amino acids. Germline assignment: CDR1 SGHDT and CDR2 YYEEEE. Here the CDR3 DNA reads TGTGCCAGCAGCTTTGGATACACAGGGACCCATAGCAATCAGCCCCAGCATTTT. It yields the protein CASSFGYTGTHSNQPQHF.

The rearrangement uses TRBV11-2 and TRBJ2-5; 10 bases fit TRBD2. Germline loops: CDR1 SGHAT, CDR2 FQNNGV. This CDR3 is 17 amino acids long. V lost 2 bases and J lost 5; bases outside the gene matches: 11. The CDR3 region has the DNA TGTGCCAGCAGCTTACCTCTTAGCGGGGGGCCGGCGGAGACCCAGTACTTC. Translating it yields CASSLPLSGGPAETQYF.